This T cell receptor (beta chain) is from a study of T cell responses to AZD1222 COVID-19 vaccine. The repertoire was sequenced with immunoSEQ multiplex PCR; TCRdb's copy has only in-frame clones and lacks some. Here the sample table reports under 150,000 clones. Notes on this clone: Its target is not known.

General observations from the study: CD4 TCRs covered the whole spike, strongest at regions 160-218 and 743-854.

Trimming removed 1 base from V and 9 bases from J, with 19 bases in between. The CDR3 length is 16 residues. Germline values: CDR1 KGHSH, CDR2 LQKENI. The chain couples TRBV18 to TRBJ1-5; D perhaps matches TRBD1 (5 bases). The sequenced material came from peripheral blood. The source of this sequence is an adult in good health. CDR3 in DNA: TGTGCCAGCTCACCACAGCTGTTTGGGACCGGGGGGCCCCAGCATTTT. The encoded protein is CASSPQLFGTGGPQHF.